This entry lists 15 T cell receptor beta chains sequenced from one sample in a study of radiotherapy plus CTLA-4 blockade in lung cancer. Clones were read by immunoSEQ multiplex PCR, and TCRdb kept only the in-frame ones, dropping some. The data show tens of thousands of clones, around four fifths seen once. The material was peripheral blood, obtained from a patient treated with radiotherapy plus ipilimumab. These receptors came from a human donor with non-small cell lung cancer who had stable disease on radiotherapy plus ipilimumab.

The gene calls are TRBV7-6 and TRBJ1-5; D gene unclear. The V gene's germline CDR1 is SGHVS and CDR2 FNYEAQ. This CDR3 has 14 residues. Trimming shortened V by 5 bases and J by 0 bases, and 8 bases separated the two germline ends. In nucleotides, the CDR3 is TGTGCCAGCAGCCTGTCTTATAGCAATCAGCCCCAGCATTTT. The encoded protein is CASSLSYSNQPQHF.

The chain uses TRBV28 and TRBJ2-3; D unclear. The CDR3 contains 12 residues. The germline V gene has CDR1 MDHEN and CDR2 SYDVKM. V dropped 5 bases and J dropped 3 bases, with 6 bases sitting between them. The DNA for the CDR3 is TGTGCCAGCAGTCCCAAGACAGATACGCAGTATTTT. It encodes CASSPKTDTQYF.

The chain recombines TRBV2 with TRBJ1-2; tentative D call: TRBD1 (5 bases). Deletions cut 4 bases from V and 4 bases from J, with 10 bases between. The CDR3 length is 13 residues. The germline gives CDR1 SNHLY, CDR2 FYNNEI. The CDR3 protein is CASSAKGAYGYTF. For the CDR3, the DNA is TGTGCCAGCAGTGCCAAAGGGGCCTATGGCTACACCTTC.

The V call is TRBV5-6, the J call TRBJ2-3; tentatively, D is TRBD1 or TRBD2 (5 bases each). Germline CDR1 SGHDT, CDR2 YYEEEE. Deletions cut 1 base from V and 5 bases from J, with 11 bases between. The CDR3 length is 14 residues. CDR3 in amino acids: CASSLRGRVDTQYF. CDR3 sequence (DNA): TGTGCCAGCAGCTTGCGGGGCCGGGTAGATACGCAGTATTTT. The full variable domain, rest sourced from reference TRBV5-6 and TRBJ2-3, is DAGVTQSPTHLIKTRGQQVTLRCSPKSGHDTVSWYQQALGQGPQFIFQYYEEEERQRGNFPDRFSGHQFPNYSSELNVNALLLGDSALYLCASSLRGRVDTQYFGPGTRLTVL.

The chain recombines TRBV25-1 with TRBJ2-1; tentative D call: TRBD2 (5 bases). The ends were cut back, 5 bases at V and 3 bases at J, with 8 bases in the middle. This CDR3 is 13 amino acids long. Germline V gene sequence: CDR1 MGHDK, CDR2 SYGVNS. In DNA, the CDR3 is TGTGCCAGCAGTCTAAGCGGCTACAATGAGCAGTTCTTC. As protein: CASSLSGYNEQFF.

Here the CDR3 reads CSVEVTGPETQYF. DNA of the CDR3: TGCAGCGTTGAAGTTACAGGTCCCGAGACCCAGTACTTC. This chain connects TRBV29-1 to TRBJ2-5; weak D call: TRBD1 (5 bases). CDR3 size: 13 residues. V was trimmed by 1 base and J by 5 bases, leaving 11 bases between them. Germline V lookup: CDR1 SQVTM, CDR2 ANQGSEA.

This rearrangement joins TRBV7-9 to TRBJ1-3; no clear D. Germline CDR1 reads SEHNR; CDR2 reads FQNEAQ (reference sequence). Trimming removed 5 bases at V and 0 bases at J, with 11 bases between. The CDR3 loop spans 15 amino acids. CDR3: CASSRAGVSGNTIYF. The DNA for the CDR3 is TGTGCCAGCAGCCGGGCGGGCGTCTCTGGAAACACCATATATTTT. Looking up the rest from reference TRBV7-9 and TRBJ1-3 gives the full variable domain: DTGVSQNPRHKITKRGQNVTFRCDPISEHNRLYWYRQTLGQGPEFLTYFQNEAQLEKSRLLSDRFSAERPKGSFSTLEIQRTEQGDSAMYLCASSRAGVSGNTIYFGEGSWLTVV.

V usage is TRBV10-3 and J usage is TRBJ2-7; 7 bases align to TRBD2. The CDR3 contains 14 residues. The V and J ends lost 4 bases and 3 bases, in that order; junction bases with no gene match: 6. Germline assignment: CDR1 ENHRY and CDR2 SYGVKD. CDR3: CAISAREVSYEQYF. Here the CDR3 DNA reads TGTGCCATCAGTGCACGGGAGGTAAGCTACGAGCAGTACTTC.

The chain joins TRBV6-5 to TRBJ2-5; D gene ambiguous. Per the germline V gene, CDR1 is MNHEY and CDR2 is SVGAGI. The CDR3 extends over 16 amino acids. The ends were cut back, 2 bases at V and 4 bases at J, with 17 bases in the middle. The CDR3 region is CASSYDAAPRGETQYF. The CDR3 nucleotides are TGTGCCAGCAGTTACGATGCAGCACCTCGAGGAGAGACCCAGTACTTC.

V gene TRBV27 combines with J gene TRBJ1-1, with D possibly being TRBD1 (6 bases). Germline V lookup: CDR1 MNHEY, CDR2 SMNVEV (reference sequence). This CDR3 is 15 amino acids long. V was shortened by 2 bases and J by 6 bases, with 16 bases between the two germline ends. CDR3 sequence: CASSLQGTGISEAFF. CDR3 nucleotides: TGTGCCAGCAGTTTACAAGGAACAGGGATCTCTGAAGCTTTCTTT.

The chain employs TRBV6-6 and TRBJ1-6; D gene ambiguous. Looked up from germline, CDR1 is MNHNY and CDR2 is SVGAGI (reference sequence). The CDR3 length is 12 residues. The V end was cut by 4 bases, the J end by 11 bases, with 9 bases between. The CDR3 spells CASSFGQAPLHF. The CDR3, as DNA: TGTGCCAGCAGTTTCGGTCAAGCACCCCTCCACTTT.

J is TRBJ2-3 and V is TRBV5-1; D is unclear. V lost 0 bases to trimming and J lost 2 bases, with 4 bases between them. The CDR3 has 13 amino acids. Germline V gene lookup returns CDR1 SGHRS and CDR2 YFSETQ. CDR3 amino acids: CASSLVSTDTQYF. CDR3 DNA: TGCGCCAGCAGCTTGGTATCCACAGATACGCAGTATTTT.

V usage is TRBV11-2 and J usage is TRBJ2-2; 8 nucleotides agree with TRBD1. V trimming: 5 bases; J trimming: 5 bases; junction bases outside the gene matches: 10. The CDR3 runs to 16 residues. Germline values: CDR1 SGHAT, CDR2 FQNNGV. The CDR3 is CASSTHRGVETGELFF. Written as DNA, the CDR3 is TGTGCCAGCAGCACCCACAGGGGGGTAGAAACCGGGGAGCTGTTTTTT.

This chain connects TRBV27 to TRBJ2-7, with 7 bases that match TRBD1. V lost 6 bases to trimming and J lost 3 bases; unmatched junction nucleotides: 11. Germline assignment: CDR1 MNHEY and CDR2 SMNVEV (reference sequence). The CDR3 length is 15 residues. The CDR3: CASSQRPGQSYEQYF. In nucleotides, the CDR3 is TGTGCCAGCAGCCAACGACCGGGACAGAGCTACGAGCAGTACTTC.

This clone came up once. The rearrangement links TRBV30 to TRBJ1-6, with D tentatively TRBD1 (5 bases). Germline-derived CDR1 and CDR2 are GTSNPN and SVGIG (reference sequence). Trimming removed 3 bases from V and 7 bases from J, with 13 bases in between. The CDR3 runs 14 residues. The CDR3 region has the DNA TGTGCCTGGAGAATTAGCAAGGGGAATTCACCCCTCCACTTT. Its protein product is CAWRISKGNSPLHF.